The rows below give T cell receptor beta chains drawn from one sample of a study of cytomegalovirus exposure and HLA in healthy donors. Sequencing used immunoSEQ multiplex PCR; TCRdb keeps in-frame clones, though not all of them. Of around 75,000 clones in the sample, approximately 80% were seen once. The sequencing input was PBMCs. These TCRs come from a man aged 40-50 years in good health and CMV-seronegative. The CDR3 runs from the conserved cysteine through the conserved F or W. D genes are given only for firm matches. Size is stated for part of the rows, as once, few or many counts, or as a class when the clone is expanded.

TRBV11-2	-	-	16	TRBJ2-5	TGTGCCAGCAGCTCCTGGACGGGGTGGTCGGAGGAGACCCAGTACTTC	CASSSWTGWSEETQYF
TRBV14	-	-	15	TRBJ1-1	TGTGCCAGCAGCCAAGATCTGGGAGGGGTCACTGAAGCTTTCTTT	CASSQDLGGVTEAFF
TRBV2	-	-	11	TRBJ1-3	TGTGCCAGCCGCGGCGGGAACACCATATATTTT	CASRGGNTIYF
TRBV7-9	-	TRBD2	18	TRBJ2-1	TGTGCCAGCAGCTTACTCTCGCGGGGGGAACGCTCCTACAATGAGCAGTTCTTC	CASSLLSRGERSYNEQFF
TRBV29-1	-	TRBD2	15	TRBJ2-3	TGCAGCGTTGAGTCACTAGCGGGGGGTTCAGATACGCAGTATTTT	CSVESLAGGSDTQYF
TRBV18	once	TRBD1	15	TRBJ1-6	TGTGCCAGCTCACCCGGACAGGGCAGCGATTCACCCCTCCACTTT	CASSPGQGSDSPLHF
TRBV7-3	-	TRBD2	15	TRBJ2-5	TGTGCCAGCAGCTCAAGAGCGGGGGCGGGGGAGACCCAGTACTTC	CASSSRAGAGETQYF
TRBV5-4	-	-	16	TRBJ1-4	TGTGCCAGCAGCACTAGGCGCGGGGATAAGGTTGAAAAACTGTTTTTT	CASSTRRGDKVEKLFF
TRBV7-2	-	TRBD1	15	TRBJ2-5	TGTGCCAGCAGCTTCACAGGGGTATGGAGGGAGACCCAGTACTTC	CASSFTGVWRETQYF
TRBV21-1	-	-	16	TRBJ2-7	TGTGCCAGCAGCAAGAACGCGGCACCCGGCTCCTACGAGCAGTACTTC	CASSKNAAPGSYEQYF
TRBV28	-	-	20	TRBJ1-3	TGTGCCAGCAGTCCCAGGGGTCCACAATCCCTATATAGCTCTGGAAACACCATATATTTT	CASSPRGPQSLYSSGNTIYF
TRBV11-2	-	-	17	TRBJ1-6	TGTGCCAGCAGCTCCCCACCGACAGAGAACTATAATTCACCCCTCCACTTT	CASSSPPTENYNSPLHF
TRBV5-4	-	-	15	TRBJ2-4	TGTGCCAGCAGCCGGCCGGAGAGGGCCAAAAACATTCAGTACTTC	CASSRPERAKNIQYF
TRBV15	few	TRBD2	15	TRBJ2-3	TGTGCCACCAGCAGTTTAGCGGGGGGGGGAGATACGCAGTATTTT	CATSSLAGGGDTQYF
TRBV27	-	-	16	TRBJ1-5	TGTGCCAGCAGTTTAGGGGCCAGCCTAGGGGGACAGCCCCAGCATTTT	CASSLGASLGGQPQHF
TRBV19	-	TRBD1	15	TRBJ1-3	TGTGCCAGTAGTAGACGGACAGGCTCTGGAAACACCATATATTTT	CASSRRTGSGNTIYF
TRBV18	few	TRBD1	15	TRBJ1-1	TGTGCCAGCTCACTTCGACAGGGTTGGAACACTGAAGCTTTCTTT	CASSLRQGWNTEAFF
TRBV7-2	-	-	15	TRBJ1-2	TGTGCCAGCAGCTTAGTGCGGTTGTCTTATCATGGCTACACCTTC	CASSLVRLSYHGYTF
TRBV4-1	-	-	15	TRBJ1-5	TGCGCCAGCAGCCAAGACAGGGTGACCAATCAGCCCCAGCATTTT	CASSQDRVTNQPQHF
TRBV18	-	TRBD1	15	TRBJ2-7	TGTGCCAGCTCACCAGGGACAGGGACCACCTACGAGCAGTACTTC	CASSPGTGTTYEQYF
TRBV5-4	few	TRBD2	17	TRBJ2-1	TGTGCCAGCAGCCCGGGACTAGCGGGGGGCTCTCGGAATGAGCAGTTCTTC	CASSPGLAGGSRNEQFF
TRBV2	-	-	11	TRBJ2-3	TGTGCCAGCAAAGCACTGTCTACGCAGTATTTT	CASKALSTQYF
TRBV18	-	-	14	TRBJ2-4	TGTGCCAGAAGACAGCGTTTAGCCAAAAACATTCAGTACTTC	CARRQRLAKNIQYF
TRBV11-2	-	-	15	TRBJ2-7	TGTGCCAGCAGTTTTCGCCGGGACACTGAGTTGGAGCAGTACTTC	CASSFRRDTELEQYF
TRBV4-1	-	-	15	TRBJ1-5	TGCGCCAGCAGCCGGAACACAGGAACCAATCAGCCCCAGCATTTT	CASSRNTGTNQPQHF
TRBV4-2	-	TRBD2	18	TRBJ2-3	TGTGCCAGCAGCCAAGTTGTTTCCCCGCGGGGGACCACAGATACGCAGTATTTT	CASSQVVSPRGTTDTQYF
TRBV6-5	-	TRBD1	15	TRBJ1-5	TGTGCCAGCAGTTACTCGAACAGGGGGAATCAGCCCCAGCATTTT	CASSYSNRGNQPQHF
TRBV6-1	-	TRBD1	14	TRBJ2-7	TGTGCCAGCAGACAAAACAGGGGAACCTACGAGCAGTACTTC	CASRQNRGTYEQYF
TRBV2	-	-	15	TRBJ1-5	TGTGCCAGCAGTGTAGAACAGGGATTAAATCAGCCCCAGCATTTT	CASSVEQGLNQPQHF
TRBV6-1	-	-	13	TRBJ1-1	TGTGCCAGCAATCGGGTCGCGAACACTGAAGCTTTCTTT	CASNRVANTEAFF
TRBV5-1	-	TRBD1	16	TRBJ1-2	TGCGCCAGCAGCTTGCAGGGGACAGGGGTGGGGTATGGCTACACCTTC	CASSLQGTGVGYGYTF
TRBV6-6	once	-	13	TRBJ1-1	TGTGCCAGTAACCCGGTCAGGTCCACTGAAGCTTTCTTT	CASNPVRSTEAFF
TRBV7-9	-	-	13	TRBJ1-6	TGTGCCAGCGAAGGACAGTATAATTCGCCCCTCCACTTT	CASEGQYNSPLHF
TRBV16	-	-	13	TRBJ1-5	TGTGCCAGCAGCCAACAGGGCAATCAGCCCCAGCATTTT	CASSQQGNQPQHF
TRBV6-6	-	TRBD1	15	TRBJ2-5	TGTGCCAGCAAATCCGAGACAGGGGGTTCAGAGACCCAGTACTTC	CASKSETGGSETQYF
TRBV11-3	-	TRBD2	19	TRBJ2-1	TGTGCCAGCAGCCCCCCCACTAGCGGGGGGGCGAGCTCCTACAATGAGCAGTTCTTC	CASSPPTSGGASSYNEQFF
TRBV6-6	-	TRBD1	15	TRBJ1-4	TGTGCCAGCAGCAAACGACAGGGGCAGAATGAAAAACTGTTTTTT	CASSKRQGQNEKLFF
TRBV7-8	-	-	16	TRBJ1-5	TGTGCCAGCAGCTTAACCCGAAGGGGGACGGCTCAGCCCCAGCATTTT	CASSLTRRGTAQPQHF
TRBV5-1	-	-	17	TRBJ2-3	TGCGCCAGCAGCCCTGGTGGGGGCCCCGGGGGCACAGATACGCAGTATTTT	CASSPGGGPGGTDTQYF
TRBV10-1	-	-	15	TRBJ2-1	TGCGCCAGCAGCGAGCCGGGGGGCGCCTACAATGAGCAGTTCTTC	CASSEPGGAYNEQFF
TRBV4-1	-	-	14	TRBJ1-3	TGCGCCAGCAGCCAAGAACTAGGGGGAAACACCATATATTTT	CASSQELGGNTIYF
TRBV4-3	-	TRBD2	17	TRBJ2-1	TGCGCCAGCAGCCAACTGCTTAGCGGGACGAACTACAATGAGCAGTTCTTC	CASSQLLSGTNYNEQFF
TRBV6-5	-	TRBD1	15	TRBJ2-1	TGTGCCAGCAGTTACGGACAGGGGGCCTACAATGAGCAGTTCTTC	CASSYGQGAYNEQFF
TRBV7-3	-	-	18	TRBJ1-1	TGTGCCAGCAGCTTAACTCCAATTCCCACCTCGGTGAACACTGAAGCTTTCTTT	CASSLTPIPTSVNTEAFF